This T cell receptor beta chain was recovered during a study of blood T cell repertoires in COVID-19. Overall study: The study drew acute and convalescent COVID-19 samples from the United States, Italy and Spain. PBMCs, B-cell-depleted T cells, or T cells were the source of the cDNA or gDNA that made up the material.

The CDR3 has 13 amino acids. Germline V lookup: CDR1 SEHNR, CDR2 FQNEAQ (reference sequence). Trimming shortened V by 5 bases and J by 3 bases, and 11 bases separated the two germline ends. The table lists this clone with a count of one. In the authors' methods: Scientists estimated how many nucleated cells there were by amplifying reference gene primers. TCRdb's table, derived via immunoSEQ multiplex PCR, lists solely in-frame clones and lacks some. D and trimming come from the DNA, and the V and J calls and clone size come from that table. The table includes over 200,000 clones, around 83% detected once.

Material for sequencing was peripheral blood. The chain employs TRBV7-9 and TRBJ2-7; no firm D call. The origin of this receptor is a woman aged 45-60 years with acute or convalescent COVID-19. CDR3: CASSLGQYYEQYF. The CDR3 coding sequence is TGTGCCAGCAGCCTGGGCCAGTACTACGAGCAGTACTTC.